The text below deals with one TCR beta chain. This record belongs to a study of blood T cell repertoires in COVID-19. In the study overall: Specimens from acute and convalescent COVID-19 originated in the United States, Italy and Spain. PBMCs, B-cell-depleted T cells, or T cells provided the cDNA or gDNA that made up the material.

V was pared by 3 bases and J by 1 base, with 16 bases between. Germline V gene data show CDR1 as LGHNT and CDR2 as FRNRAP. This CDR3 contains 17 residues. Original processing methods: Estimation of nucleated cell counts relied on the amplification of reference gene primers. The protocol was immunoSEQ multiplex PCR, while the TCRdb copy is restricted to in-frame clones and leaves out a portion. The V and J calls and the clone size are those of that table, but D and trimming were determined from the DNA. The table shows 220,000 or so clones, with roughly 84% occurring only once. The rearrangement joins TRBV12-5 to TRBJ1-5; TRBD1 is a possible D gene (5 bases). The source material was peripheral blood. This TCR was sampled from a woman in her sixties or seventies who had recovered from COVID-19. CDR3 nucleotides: TGTGCTAGTGGTTTACGATATGACAGTCAGAGCAATCAGCCCCAGCATTTT. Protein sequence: CASGLRYDSQSNQPQHF.